This T cell receptor beta chain was captured in a study of neoadjuvant anti-PD-1 for oral cavity cancer. Only a few counts were recorded for this clone. The CDR3 length is 12 residues. The V end was cut by 0 bases, the J end by 9 bases, with 7 bases between. Germline CDR1 is SGHRS and CDR2 is YFSETQ. Six replicates per PBMC sample, mostly from around 500 ng of genomic DNA. The repertoire was sequenced with immunoSEQ multiplex PCR; TCRdb's copy has only in-frame clones and lacks some. The repertoire holds about 14,000 clones, about 70% seen once, with approximately 2.8% in the top ten. This chain connects TRBV5-1 to TRBJ2-1; a possible D gene is TRBD1 (5 bases). The sequencing here drew on PBMCs, taken before nivolumab (anti-PD-1) treatment. The clonotype comes from a person aged 35-80 years with oral cavity squamous cell carcinoma. The DNA for the CDR3 is TGCGCCAGCAGCTTGGAGGGGATTGAGCAGTTCTTC. Translated: CASSLEGIEQFF.